A single sample is the source of the 13 T cell receptor beta chains below, sequenced in a study of blood T cell repertoires in COVID-19. Sequenced by immunoSEQ multiplex PCR; TCRdb stores in-frame clones only, minus some. The repertoire consists of just under 350,000 clones, with approximately 91% occurring once and the leading ten covering roughly 6.6%. Sequencing was performed on peripheral blood. The receptors stem from a woman between 65 and 79 years old with COVID-19, enrolled during active disease.

The rearrangement links TRBV5-4 to TRBJ2-3, with a tentative D call TRBD1 (6 bases). V lost 5 bases and J lost 6, with 13 bases in between. The germline V gene encodes CDR1 SGHNT and CDR2 YYREEE (reference sequence). The CDR3 is 13 amino acids. CDR3 bases: TGTGCCAGCAGAAACACAGGGTCGGATACGCAGTATTTT. It is translated as CASRNTGSDTQYF.

Note on this clone: Other DNA sequences in this sample translate to the same CDR3. V usage is TRBV5-1 and J usage is TRBJ1-5; D gene uncertain. Trimming stripped 0 bases from V and 0 bases from J, with 7 bases between. Germline values: CDR1 SGHRS, CDR2 YFSETQ. The CDR3 loop spans 15 amino acids. The CDR3 is CASSLEGDSNQPQHF. In DNA, the CDR3 is TGCGCCAGCAGCTTGGAGGGAGATAGCAATCAGCCCCAGCATTTT.

The CDR3 loop is CATSRPGTGPYEQYF. CDR3 nucleotide sequence: TGTGCCACCAGCAGACCCGGGACAGGGCCCTACGAGCAGTACTTC. This rearrangement joins TRBV15 to TRBJ2-7; 9 nucleotides match TRBD1. V gave up 2 bases and J gave up 2 bases; unmatched junction bases: 4. Germline V gene data show CDR1 as LNHNV and CDR2 as YYDKDF (reference sequence). The CDR3 consists of 15 residues.

The chain recombines TRBV20-1 with TRBJ2-3, with TRBD2 as a possible D gene (6 bases). The CDR3 covers 16 residues. Germline V lookup: CDR1 DFQATT, CDR2 SNEGSKA (reference sequence). V lost 3 bases, J lost 4 bases, and 20 bases lay in between. DNA for the CDR3: TGCAGTGCTAGTCCCTGGGAGGTTAAGGAGCCAGATACGCAGTATTTT. Protein sequence: CSASPWEVKEPDTQYF.

The rearrangement links TRBV7-9 to TRBJ1-4; D gene ambiguous. V was cut by 5 bases and J by 10 bases, with 14 bases left in between. The CDR3 has 13 residues. Germline lookup yields CDR1 SEHNR and CDR2 FQNEAQ (reference sequence). The CDR3 loop is CASSHDSGAKLFF. The CDR3 region has the DNA TGTGCCAGCAGCCATGACTCGGGAGCAAAACTGTTTTTT.

V usage is TRBV19 and J usage is TRBJ1-1; the match to TRBD1 covers 10 bases. CDR1 and CDR2 (germline): LNHDA, SQIVND (reference sequence). J gave up 13 bases and V 6 bases, and 14 bases lay outside the gene matches. This CDR3 is built from 14 residues. The CDR3 loop reads CASSTGTGAYSGFF. The CDR3 DNA sequence: TGTGCCAGTAGCACTGGGACAGGGGCTTATTCGGGTTTCTTT. The full variable domain, its missing parts supplied by reference TRBV19 and TRBJ1-1, is DGGITQSPKYLFRKEGQNVTLSCEQNLNHDAMYWYRQDPGQGLRLIYYSQIVNDFQKGDIAEGYSVSREKKESFPLTVTSAQKNPTAFYLCASSTGTGAYSGFFGQGTRLTVV.

The chain is built from TRBV27 and TRBJ2-2; D is possibly TRBD2 (6 bases). CDR1 and CDR2 (germline): MNHEY, SMNVEV (reference sequence). The ends were cut back, 8 bases at V and 5 bases at J, with 9 bases in the middle. The CDR3 has 12 residues. CDR3 sequence reads: CASRELTGELFF. Written as DNA, the CDR3 is TGTGCCAGCCGGGAGCTGACCGGGGAGCTGTTTTTT.

This clone was counted ten times or more. This chain links TRBV28 with TRBJ2-2; D is perhaps TRBD1 (6 bases). V dropped 6 bases and J dropped 0 bases, with 14 bases sitting between them. Germline V gene sequence: CDR1 MDHEN, CDR2 SYDVKM. This CDR3 is built from 16 residues. The DNA of the CDR3 is TGTGCCAGCAGCCCCTTAGGGGGAGCGAACACCGGGGAGCTGTTTTTT. It is translated as CASSPLGGANTGELFF. Complete variable domain (other parts from reference TRBV28 and TRBJ2-2): DVKVTQSSRYLVKRTGEKVFLECVQDMDHENMFWYRQDPGLGLRLIYFSYDVKMKEKGDIPEGYSVSREKKERFSLILESASTNQTSMYLCASSPLGGANTGELFFGEGSRLTVL.

V gene TRBV6-2 or TRBV6-3 combines with J gene TRBJ1-1, with a possible D match to TRBD1 (6 bases). Trimming stripped 2 bases from V and 5 bases from J, with 12 bases between. Germline CDR1 MNHEY, CDR2 SVGEGT. This CDR3 has 14 residues. In DNA, the CDR3 is TGTGCCAGCAGTTACGGGGGCTATGATACTGAAGCTTTCTTT. The encoded protein is CASSYGGYDTEAFF.

The chain has TRBV9 and TRBJ2-5, with TRBD2 as a possible D gene (5 bases). Germline V gene sequence: CDR1 SGDLS, CDR2 YYNGEE. Trimming left V 0 bases short and J 4 bases short, with 13 bases between. The CDR3 runs 15 residues. As DNA, the CDR3 is TGTGCCAGCAGCGTAGATTCCGGGGTCGGAGAGACCCAGTACTTC. Protein sequence: CASSVDSGVGETQYF. The full variable domain, in which reference TRBV9 and TRBJ2-5 provide the parts outside the CDR3, is DSGVTQTPKHLITATGQRVTLRCSPRSGDLSVYWYQQSLDQGLQFLIQYYNGEERAKGNILERFSAQQFPDLHSELNLSSLELGDSALYFCASSVDSGVGETQYFGPGTRLLVL.

The chain recombines TRBV10-3 with TRBJ2-5, with 11 bases that match TRBD2. Trimming cost V 11 bases and J 5 bases; bases outside gene matches: 7. There are 13 residues in the CDR3. Germline CDR1 ENHRY, CDR2 SYGVKD. The CDR3 loop reads CAVGLAVDETQYF. CDR3 nucleotide sequence: TGTGCCGTGGGACTAGCGGTGGACGAGACCCAGTACTTC.

The chain carries TRBV10-3 and TRBJ1-3; D is ambiguous. In germline, CDR1 is ENHRY, CDR2 SYGVKD. Trimming took off 10 bases at V and 0 bases at J, with 25 bases between the two ends. This CDR3 is built from 18 residues. CDR3 nucleotide sequence: TGTGCCACCCAATACACTCCGTCCGAGGCACACTCTGGAAACACCATATATTTT. It is translated as CATQYTPSEAHSGNTIYF.

This chain links TRBV5-6 with TRBJ1-1; D is undetermined. Germline loops: CDR1 SGHDT, CDR2 YYEEEE. V was shortened by 2 bases and J by 3 bases, with 5 bases between the two germline ends. The CDR3 contains 12 residues. DNA for the CDR3: TGTGCCAGCAGCTTACGGGACACTGAAGCTTTCTTT. Encoded protein: CASSLRDTEAFF.